This T cell receptor beta chain was observed in a study of blood T cells in healthy people across ages. It was with a sample-barcoded 5' primer and a J-beta primer mix that a second PCR of roughly 7 to 11 cycles was run. TCRdb re-derived calls from the 5' RACE reads in MiXCR, one entry per CDR3 protein. The repertoire consists of around 820,000 distinct CDR3 sequences, with roughly 25% occurring once and the leading ten covering under 4%. CDR1 and CDR2 from the germline V gene are SEHNR and FQNEAQ (reference sequence). The CDR3 sequence is 14 residues long. Trimming shortened V by 2 bases and J by 9 bases, and 13 bases separated the two germline ends. These data are also associated with another study on T cells of mothers and their children.

This chain links TRBV7-9 with TRBJ2-2; the D call may be TRBD1 or TRBD2 (5 bases each). Input material: blood. This TCR came from a boy between 10 and 17 years old in good health. The CDR3 DNA sequence: TGTGCCAGCAGCTTACAGGCAGGGACCCGGGAGCTGTTTTTT. Amino acid sequence: CASSLQAGTRELFF.